The 7 T cell receptor beta chains below were found in one sample sequenced in a study of blood T cell repertoires in COVID-19. Libraries were prepared by immunoSEQ multiplex PCR; TCRdb keeps only in-frame clonotypes and omits some of them. The top ten clones hold less than 6.5% of a sample with approximately 150,000 clones, 70% to 90% of them seen once. The sequenced sample consisted of peripheral blood. These receptors were taken from a woman aged 45-65 years with COVID-19, enrolled during active disease.

This rearrangement joins TRBV10-3 to TRBJ1-5; D is perhaps TRBD1 (5 bases). Trimming pared 3 bases from V and 6 bases from J, leaving 12 bases between. Germline CDR1 and CDR2: ENHRY and SYGVKD. CDR3 length: 14 residues. Here the CDR3 reads CAISEGEAGQPQHF. CDR3 coding DNA: TGTGCCATCAGTGAAGGGGAGGCGGGTCAGCCCCAGCATTTT.

This chain links TRBV7-2 with TRBJ2-5; 9 bases fit TRBD1. The V segment lost 5 bases and the J segment 5 bases; nucleotides outside the gene matches: 6. The CDR3 loop spans 14 amino acids. CDR1 SGHTA and CDR2 FQGNSA come from the germline V gene. CDR3 nucleotide sequence: TGTGCCAGCAGCCTACAGGGGGCTGGGGAGACCCAGTACTTC. Its translation: CASSLQGAGETQYF.

As regards this clone: A junction end diverges from the germline sequence, so it may reflect a read error. This chain links TRBV30 with TRBJ1-2; D call uncertain. The V gene's germline CDR1 is GTSNPN and CDR2 SVGIG (reference sequence). This CDR3 region has 13 residues. The CDR3 spells CAWSRSREIITDF. The CDR3 coding sequence is TGTGCCTGGAGTCGATCGAGGGAGATCATCACGGACTTC.

This clone was seen only a few times. V gene TRBV11-2 combines with J gene TRBJ2-7, with D possibly matching TRBD1 (5 bases). CDR1 SGHAT and CDR2 FQNNGV come from the germline V gene. This CDR3 is built from 12 residues. Trimming cost V 8 bases and J 2 bases, with 10 bases left between them. The CDR3 protein is CASCPGTYEQYF. The CDR3 bases are TGTGCCAGCTGCCCAGGGACCTACGAGCAGTACTTC.

The V and J genes are TRBV6-5 and TRBJ2-7; 11 positions match TRBD2. The CDR3 spans 16 residues. Looked up from germline, CDR1 is MNHEY and CDR2 is SVGAGI. The ends lost 0 bases at V and 3 bases at J; junction bases unmatched: 4. CDR3: CASSYSTSGGHYEQYF. The CDR3 region has the DNA TGTGCCAGCAGTTACTCAACTAGCGGGGGCCACTACGAGCAGTACTTC.

The chain links TRBV30 to TRBJ1-1; D may be TRBD1 (5 bases). Trimming stripped 0 bases from V and 14 bases from J, with 22 bases between. Germline V gene lookup returns CDR1 GTSNPN and CDR2 SVGIG (reference sequence). This CDR3 region has 14 residues. CDR3 loop: CAWSVDMVQVGSFF. In DNA, the CDR3 is TGTGCCTGGAGTGTCGATATGGTACAGGTGGGGTCGTTCTTT.

J is TRBJ2-3 and V is TRBV6-5, with 9 bases aligning to TRBD2. The ends lost 7 bases at V and 6 bases at J; junction bases unmatched: 5. From germline, CDR1 is MNHEY and CDR2 SVGAGI. The length of the CDR3 is 13 residues. DNA of the CDR3: TGTGCCAGCATCCCGCTAGCGGGGGATACGCAGTATTTT. This translates into CASIPLAGDTQYF.